These 17 T cell receptor beta chains came from one sample sequenced in a study of response to subunit inactivated influenza vaccine. From the RT-PCR reads, TCRdb called clonotypes with MiXCR, one entry per CDR3 protein. The repertoire has 530,000 or so distinct CDR3 sequences, 25% of them found once; the top ten carry approximately 2%. Sequencing used CD4+ T cells sorted from PBMCs, obtained around 5 days after vaccination. Every receptor here comes from a man over 45 who received an inactivated influenza vaccine.

This chain joins TRBV20-1 and TRBJ2-1; D call uncertain. V was pared by 2 bases and J by 0 bases, with 11 bases between. This CDR3 is 15 amino acids long. Germline V gene data show CDR1 as DFQATT and CDR2 as SNEGSKA (reference sequence). In DNA form, the CDR3 reads TGCAGTGCTAGATCTCTCGACCGCTCCTACAATGAGCAGTTCTTC. Its translation is CSARSLDRSYNEQFF.

V and J are TRBV5-6 and TRBJ1-1; the D gene is possibly TRBD1 (6 bases). The CDR3 has 14 residues. The germline CDR1 and CDR2 sequences are SGHDT and YYEEEE. The V end lost 1 base, the J end lost 7 bases, and 14 bases lay between the germline ends. CDR3 in DNA: TGTGCCAGCAGCTTGTTGGGGGGGCGGGTTGAAGCTTTCTTT. Translation: CASSLLGGRVEAFF.

This clonotype appeared a few times. The chain has TRBV20-1 and TRBJ1-5; no clear D. The V gene's germline CDR1 is DFQATT and CDR2 SNEGSKA (reference sequence). With 3 bases removed from V and 6 bases from J, the gap between germline ends came to 9 bases. The CDR3 runs 12 residues. As DNA, the CDR3 is TGCAGTGCTAGTGACATTTCTCAGCCCCAGCATTTT. It specifies CSASDISQPQHF.

This clonotype appeared a few times. The chain has TRBV4-3 and TRBJ1-1, with D unresolved. The CDR3 is made up of 14 amino acids. The V end was cut by 1 base, the J end by 3 bases, with 9 bases between. Germline CDR1 LGHNA, CDR2 YSLEER. CDR3 sequence (DNA): TGCGCCAGCAGCCAAGTTGGGCCCGACACTGAAGCTTTCTTT. Protein product: CASSQVGPDTEAFF.

The V call is TRBV20-1, the J call TRBJ1-2; 8 bases align to TRBD1. This CDR3 spans 16 amino acids. The germline gives CDR1 DFQATT, CDR2 SNEGSKA (reference sequence). V trimming: 6 bases; J trimming: 5 bases; junction bases outside the gene matches: 17. CDR3 bases: TGCAGTGCCAGACTACCCTTCCGGGACAGGTCTTATGGCTACACCTTC. This sequence encodes CSARLPFRDRSYGYTF.

The chain recombines TRBV7-9 with TRBJ2-1; 10 nucleotides match TRBD2. CDR1 and CDR2 from the germline V gene are SEHNR and FQNEAQ (reference sequence). CDR3 size: 16 residues. Trimming removed 6 bases from V and 2 bases from J; junction bases left unmatched: 7. The CDR3 DNA reads as TGTGCCAGCAGGCCTACCGGGACTAGCGCCTACAATGAGCAGTTCTTC. Protein: CASRPTGTSAYNEQFF. Together with reference TRBV7-9 and TRBJ2-1, the CDR3 gives the full variable domain: DTGVSQNPRHKITKRGQNVTFRCDPISEHNRLYWYRQTLGQGPEFLTYFQNEAQLEKSRLLSDRFSAERPKGSFSTLEIQRTEQGDSAMYLCASRPTGTSAYNEQFFGPGTRLTVL.

In its sample, this clonotype was seen many times. The genes are TRBV20-1 and TRBJ2-7, with 16 bases lining up with TRBD2. The V gene end was trimmed by 5 bases and the J gene end by 7 bases; junction bases not matched to a gene: 5. Germline V CDR1 and CDR2: DFQATT, SNEGSKA (reference sequence). CDR3 length equals 14 residues. The CDR3 loop is CSAGTGLAGGEQYF. In DNA, the CDR3 is TGCAGTGCTGGGACGGGACTAGCGGGAGGGGAGCAGTACTTC.

A few counts support this clonotype. This sequence joins TRBV7-2 and TRBJ2-3; the D is unclear. Germline-derived CDR1 and CDR2 are SGHTA and FQGNSA. The CDR3 runs to 13 residues. V was cut by 4 bases and J by 5 bases, with 10 bases left in between. CDR3 in amino acids: CASSSFLLDTQYF. The CDR3 DNA follows: TGTGCCAGCAGCTCGTTTTTATTAGATACGCAGTATTTT.

The V gene is TRBV5-1, the J gene TRBJ2-7; D perhaps matches TRBD1 (7 bases). Germline-derived CDR1 and CDR2 are SGHRS and YFSETQ. This CDR3 has 15 residues. Trimming stripped 5 bases from V and 0 bases from J, with 15 bases between. The CDR3 region is CASRPQGGISYEQYF. CDR3 bases: TGCGCCAGCAGGCCCCAGGGGGGAATCTCCTACGAGCAGTACTTC.

This clonotype was seen repeatedly, ten times or more. The genes are TRBV5-1 and TRBJ2-3, with D unresolved. V lost 4 bases and J lost 5, with 14 bases in between. CDR1 and CDR2 (germline): SGHRS, YFSETQ. This CDR3 comprises 14 residues. This CDR3 reads CASSPGTSGDTQYF. For the CDR3, the DNA is TGCGCCAGCAGCCCCGGAACGTCGGGAGATACGCAGTATTTT. Supplemented by reference TRBV5-1 and TRBJ2-3, the full variable domain reads KAGVTQTPRYLIKTRGQQVTLSCSPISGHRSVSWYQQTPGQGLQFLFEYFSETQRNKGNFPGRFSGRQFSNSRSEMNVSTLELGDSALYLCASSPGTSGDTQYFGPGTRLTVL.

This chain links TRBV5-1 with TRBJ2-7; D is undetermined. The CDR3 is made up of 13 amino acids. V was pared by 0 bases and J by 4 bases, with 8 bases between. Germline lookup yields CDR1 SGHRS and CDR2 YFSETQ. The chain's CDR3 is CASSLVPMYEQYF. The CDR3 region has the DNA TGCGCCAGCAGCTTGGTTCCCATGTACGAGCAGTACTTC.

This clonotype was seen at least ten times. This chain connects TRBV5-1 to TRBJ1-1, with D uncertain. The CDR3 runs to 14 residues. Trimming pared 3 bases from V and 2 bases from J, leaving 11 bases between. CDR1 and CDR2 from the germline V gene are SGHRS and YFSETQ. CDR3 DNA sequence: TGCGCCAGCAGCTCCCTTCCGGGAAACACTGAAGCTTTCTTT. Translation: CASSSLPGNTEAFF.

This clonotype was seen a handful of times. This sequence joins TRBV28 and TRBJ2-7, with 12 bases lining up with TRBD2. The CDR3 sequence is 15 residues long. The germline V gene has CDR1 MDHEN and CDR2 SYDVKM. Unmatched junction bases numbered 2, after V lost 2 bases and J lost 3 bases. The CDR3 DNA sequence: TGTGCCAGCAGTTTAGGACTAGCGGGACACTACGAGCAGTACTTC. Its protein product is CASSLGLAGHYEQYF.

This clonotype turned up a few times. The J gene is TRBJ2-1, the V gene TRBV12-3 or TRBV12-4, with 9 bases matching TRBD2. The CDR3 length is 15 residues. The V segment lost 2 bases and the J segment 8 bases; nucleotides outside the gene matches: 7. The CDR3 is CASSLLLAGPDEQFF. The CDR3 nucleotides read TGTGCCAGCAGTTTACTTCTAGCGGGGCCCGATGAGCAGTTCTTC.

Here the CDR3 DNA reads TGTGCCAGCAGCGTTAGACCGGGACAGGGGGCCAATGAGCAGTTCTTC. Translating gives CASSVRPGQGANEQFF. This chain connects TRBV11-1 to TRBJ2-1; 12 nucleotides align to TRBD1. After removal of 5 bases from V and 6 bases from J, the junction contained 8 bases not matched to a gene. Germline CDR1 reads SGHAT; CDR2 reads FQDESV (reference sequence). The CDR3 has 16 residues.

V and J are TRBV4-2 and TRBJ2-5, with 8 nucleotides matching TRBD2. This CDR3 comprises 17 residues. Per germline, CDR1 LGHNA and CDR2 YNFKEQ. The V and J ends lost 4 bases and 1 base, in that order; junction bases with no gene match: 11. This CDR3 is CASSPRDGGGTQETQYF. For the CDR3, the DNA is TGTGCCAGCAGCCCCCGAGATGGCGGGGGGACCCAAGAGACCCAGTACTTC.

The chain links TRBV6-5 to TRBJ2-7; 8 nucleotides line up with TRBD1. CDR1 and CDR2 (germline): MNHEY, SVGAGI. The CDR3 has 16 amino acids. Trimming took 0 bases from V and 4 from J; bases not matched to a gene: 8. The CDR3 reads CASSYSGAGQGYEQYF. CDR3 nucleotides: TGTGCCAGCAGTTACTCAGGAGCCGGACAGGGTTACGAGCAGTACTTC.